These 28 T cell receptor beta chains came from one sample sequenced in a study of regulatory T cells in long-lasting Graves disease. Time point of the sample: newly diagnosed GD, antithyroid drugs for less than 3 months. From PBMCs, RNA was extracted and then used to make the TCR library. TCR beta libraries were built with iRepertoire HTBI primers and Arm-PCR of CDR3 regions. TCRdb used MiXCR to reprocess the multiplex PCR reads, holding one entry per CDR3 protein. The table lists 520,000 or so distinct CDR3 sequences, approximately 12% of them singletons. This same sample was also taken into another study, of T cells in Graves' hyperthyroidism and ophthalmopathy.

The input for sequencing was peripheral blood mononuclear cells (PBMCs), taken at new diagnosis, from a patient treated with antithyroid drugs. Receptors were obtained from a woman aged 30 to 39 with Graves disease.

The table lists this clonotype with a few counts. V usage is TRBV12-5 and J usage is TRBJ2-7, with 9 bases aligning to TRBD2. Gene TRBJ2-3 matches the end of the DNA better, so the J call may be wrong. Germline assignment: CDR1 LGHNT and CDR2 FRNRAP. CDR3 length: 16 residues. The CDR3 here is CASGLFIAGAEDTQYF. The CDR3 DNA sequence: TGTGCTAGTGGTTTGTTCATAGCGGGAGCCGAAGATACGCAGTATTTT.

This clonotype has a count of ten or more. The V and J genes are TRBV12-3 or TRBV12-4 and TRBJ2-1, with a weak D call TRBD2 (6 bases). V gave up 5 bases and J gave up 3 bases, with 14 bases separating them. The length of the CDR3 is 15 residues. The CDR3: CASSPQGLLYNEQFF. The CDR3 region has the DNA TGTGCCAGCAGTCCTCAGGGACTGCTCTACAATGAGCAGTTCTTC.

This clonotype was seen ten or more times. The rearrangement links TRBV6-2 or TRBV6-3 to TRBJ1-5, with D uncertain. V was shortened by 2 bases and J by 0 bases, with 2 bases between the two germline ends. Germline loops: CDR1 MNHEY, CDR2 SVGEGT. CDR3 size: 13 residues. Written as DNA, the CDR3 is TGTGCCAGCAGTTACCTTAGCAATCAGCCCCAGCATTTT. This translates into CASSYLSNQPQHF.

In this sample, this clonotype turned up a few times. The chain couples TRBV19 to TRBJ2-7; the match to TRBD2 covers 13 bases. The CDR3 length is 15 residues. V shed 5 bases and J 6 bases; nucleotides not matched to a gene: 7. Looked up from germline, CDR1 is LNHDA and CDR2 is SQIVND (reference sequence). The chain's CDR3 is CASSARTSGGSEQYF. The CDR3 nucleotides read TGTGCCAGTAGTGCCCGGACTAGCGGGGGCAGCGAGCAGTACTTC.

In this sample, this clonotype turned up a few times. The chain is built from TRBV5-1 and TRBJ2-7; TRBD1 aligns across 9 bases. The trim removed 4 bases at V and 6 bases at J, leaving 8 bases unmatched. Germline values: CDR1 SGHRS, CDR2 YFSETQ. The CDR3 has 14 amino acids. CDR3 amino acids: CASSIRDRALEQYF. The CDR3 DNA reads TGCGCCAGCAGCATACGGGACAGGGCGCTCGAGCAGTACTTC. Using reference TRBV5-1 and TRBJ2-7 for the parts outside the CDR3, the full variable domain is KAGVTQTPRYLIKTRGQQVTLSCSPISGHRSVSWYQQTPGQGLQFLFEYFSETQRNKGNFPGRFSGRQFSNSRSEMNVSTLELGDSALYLCASSIRDRALEQYFGPGTRLTVT.

The V gene is TRBV7-8, the J gene TRBJ1-2, with 8 positions matching TRBD1. V lost 7 bases to trimming and J lost 5 bases; unmatched junction nucleotides: 9. The CDR3 has 14 amino acids. The germline V gene has CDR1 SGHVS and CDR2 FQNEAQ. The CDR3: CASKADRAGYGYTF. The CDR3 DNA reads TGTGCCAGCAAAGCGGACAGGGCGGGTTATGGCTACACCTTC.

This clonotype appeared many times. The chain links TRBV7-9 to TRBJ1-1; possibly TRBD1 for D (5 bases). Germline CDR1 is SEHNR and CDR2 is FQNEAQ (reference sequence). Between the trimmed V and J ends, which lost 4 bases and 5 bases, there was a span of 14 bases. The CDR3 totals 14 residues. Written as DNA, the CDR3 is TGTGCCAGCAGCTCCAGGGTGCCCGGGACTGAAGCTTTCTTT. This encodes CASSSRVPGTEAFF.

This clonotype was recorded once. The chain carries TRBV5-4 and TRBJ2-1; D gene uncertain. CDR1 is SGHNT, CDR2 YYREEE, per germline (reference sequence). The CDR3 extends over 16 amino acids. With 0 bases removed from V and 0 bases from J, the gap between germline ends came to 10 bases. CDR3 DNA sequence: TGTGCCAGCAGCTTGGATCGACCGAGCTCCTACAATGAGCAGTTCTTC. This gives the protein CASSLDRPSSYNEQFF.

The table lists this clonotype with many counts. CDR3 protein: CASSESGVTEAFF. CDR3 nucleotide sequence: TGTGCCAGCAGTGAATCAGGTGTCACTGAAGCTTTCTTT. The chain joins TRBV25-1 to TRBJ1-1; no reliable D call. Trimming took 1 base from V and 4 from J, leaving 7 bases between them. The CDR3 sequence is 13 residues long. Germline V lookup: CDR1 MGHDK, CDR2 SYGVNS.

This clonotype was counted ten times or more. The chain's CDR3 is CASRGKTSGREAYNEQFF. CDR3 nucleotide sequence: TGTGCCAGCAGGGGGAAGACTAGCGGGAGGGAAGCCTACAATGAGCAGTTCTTC. The gene calls are TRBV2 and TRBJ2-1; 14 nucleotides line up with TRBD2. From germline, CDR1 is SNHLY and CDR2 FYNNEI. Trimming removed 6 bases from V and 2 bases from J; junction bases left unmatched: 9. CDR3 length: 18 amino acids. Full variable domain (remainder filled in from reference TRBV2 and TRBJ2-1): EPEVTQTPSHQVTQMGQEVILRCVPISNHLYFYWYRQILGQKVEFLVSFYNNEISEKSEIFDDQFSVERPDGSNFTLKIRSTKLEDSAMYFCASRGKTSGREAYNEQFFGPGTRLTVL.

At least ten counts were recorded for this clonotype. The chain carries TRBV12-3 or TRBV12-4 and TRBJ1-5; TRBD1 is a possible D gene (6 bases). The V and J ends lost 5 bases and 3 bases respectively, with 17 bases between them. The CDR3 extends over 16 amino acids. The CDR3 sequence: CASSAISGAANQPQHF. The CDR3 nucleotides are TGTGCCAGCAGTGCCATCTCGGGGGCGGCCAATCAGCCCCAGCATTTT.

The sample holds many counts of this clonotype. The chain uses TRBV5-5 and TRBJ1-1; the D gene is possibly TRBD1 (5 bases). This CDR3 is built from 19 residues. Between the trimmed V and J ends, which lost 2 bases and 5 bases, there was a span of 28 bases. Germline values: CDR1 SGHKS, CDR2 YYEKEE (reference sequence). CDR3 amino acids: CASSFGGFGQGSIRTEAFF. CDR3 in DNA: TGTGCCAGCAGCTTTGGTGGTTTCGGGCAGGGAAGTATTCGGACTGAAGCTTTCTTT.

This clonotype appeared many times. The genes are TRBV9 and TRBJ1-1; maybe TRBD1 (5 bases). Germline CDR1 reads SGDLS; CDR2 reads YYNGEE. V shed 2 bases and J shed 6 bases, with 11 bases lying between them. The CDR3 spans 13 residues. CDR3 DNA: TGTGCCAGCAGCGTGGGGGGAACCTCTGAAGCTTTCTTT. Amino acids: CASSVGGTSEAFF.

Notes on this clonotype: A much larger clone lies one base from this, so it may be a read error. The J gene is TRBJ2-5, the V gene TRBV30, with 12 bases that match TRBD2. The CDR3 is made up of 18 amino acids. CDR1 and CDR2 from the germline V gene are GTSNPN and SVGIG (reference sequence). The CDR3 bases are TGTGCCTGGAGTGTAGGGGCTAGCGGGAGGGGGAGCCAAGAGACCCAGTGCTTC. This codes for CAWSVGASGRGSQETQCF.

As for this clonotype: This clone may be a read error of a much larger clone one base away. The V and J genes are TRBV2 and TRBJ2-1, with TRBD2 identical over 8 bases. The J call is doubtful: the DNA matches TRBJ2-7 better. Germline loops: CDR1 SNHLY, CDR2 FYNNEI. CDR3 size: 16 residues. CDR3 in amino acids: CASKLADTYSYNEQYF. The CDR3, as DNA: TGTGCCAGCAAACTAGCGGACACCTACTCCTACAATGAGCAGTACTTC.

This clonotype was seen at least ten times. V gene TRBV30 combines with J gene TRBJ1-1, with unresolved D. This CDR3 is 13 amino acids long. V was pared by 0 bases and J by 0 bases, with 5 bases between. Germline CDR1 is GTSNPN and CDR2 is SVGIG (reference sequence). The CDR3 DNA follows: TGTGCCTGGAGTGTACGAGTGAACACTGAAGCTTTCTTT. The encoded protein is CAWSVRVNTEAFF.

The CDR3 DNA is TGCGCCAGCAGCCAAGTAAGAGCTAACTATGGCTACACCTTC. Translating it yields CASSQVRANYGYTF. This chain uses TRBV4-3 with TRBJ1-2; no clear D. The CDR3 runs 14 residues. V gave up 1 base and J gave up 0 bases, with 6 bases separating them. Germline-derived CDR1 and CDR2 are LGHNA and YSLEER.

About this clonotype: A much bigger clone sits one base away, suggesting this may be a read error. This chain uses TRBV27 with TRBJ2-4, with D possibly being TRBD1 (6 bases). Germline V gives CDR1 MNHEY, CDR2 SMNVEV (reference sequence). The CDR3 sequence is 14 residues long. The CDR3 DNA follows: TGTACCAGCAGTGCCGATCCCAGGGGAAACATTCAGTACTTC. Translated: CTSSADPRGNIQYF.

CDR3 loop: CASSLDQGPYLYEQYF. CDR3 coding DNA: TGTGCCAGCAGCTTAGACCAGGGACCTTATCTCTACGAGCAGTACTTC. The chain uses TRBV7-2 and TRBJ2-7; D possibly uses TRBD1 or TRBD2 (5 bases each). Germline V lookup: CDR1 SGHTA, CDR2 FQGNSA. V gave up 1 base and J gave up 3 bases, with 16 bases separating them. The length of the CDR3 is 16 residues.

For this clonotype: A read error may be the cause here, since a much bigger clone is one base away. The conserved closing phenylalanine or tryptophan is absent in this CDR3, likely reflecting a read error. CDR3 region: CASSPQGRSSSPLHS. The CDR3 coding sequence is TGTGCCAGCAGTCCGCAGGGGCGCAGCAGTTCACCCCTCCACTCT. V gene TRBV12-3 or TRBV12-4 combines with J gene TRBJ1-6, with D perhaps TRBD1 (6 bases). Trimming shortened V by 5 bases and J by 9 bases, and 17 bases separated the two germline ends. This CDR3 has 15 amino acids.

This clonotype has just a few counts. V is TRBV27 and J is TRBJ2-7; 8 nucleotides align to TRBD2. From germline, CDR1 is MNHEY and CDR2 SMNVEV (reference sequence). The V and J ends lost 7 bases and 4 bases, in that order; junction bases with no gene match: 9. The CDR3 sequence is 14 residues long. CDR3 in DNA: TGTGCCAGCAAACTTAGCGGGACTGGTTACGAGCAGTACTTC. This codes for CASKLSGTGYEQYF.

This clonotype was counted between two and nine times. The chain uses TRBV6-1 and TRBJ2-1, with D unclear. The germline V and J ends were trimmed by 5 bases and 1 base, with 12 bases remaining between them. Looked up from germline, CDR1 is MNHNS and CDR2 is SASEGT. The CDR3 spans 15 residues. The CDR3, as DNA: TGTGCCAGCAGTCTCTACGGGCCGTCCTACAATGAGCAGTTCTTC. Its translation is CASSLYGPSYNEQFF.

This clonotype was detected many times. V gene TRBV29-1 combines with J gene TRBJ2-2; a possible D gene is TRBD2 (5 bases). Germline V CDR1 and CDR2: SQVTM, ANQGSEA. The CDR3 spans 13 residues. The CDR3, as DNA: TGCACCATTCTTAGGGCGGGCACCGGGGAGCTGTTTTTT. Its translation is CTILRAGTGELFF.

A remark on this clonotype: A much larger clone differs by one base, so this may be a read error. This chain joins TRBV20-1 and TRBJ2-7, with 12 bases aligning to TRBD2. Germline CDR1 DFQATT, CDR2 SNEGSKA (reference sequence). The CDR3 is made up of 15 amino acids. The CDR3 nucleotides read TGCAGTACTAGTACCCCGACTAGCGGGGGATACGAGCAGTACTTC. As protein: CSTSTPTSGGYEQYF.

This clonotype was seen many times. The chain couples TRBV20-1 to TRBJ1-2; D is unclear. The V gene lost 0 bases and the J gene lost 3 bases, with 14 bases spanning the gap. The V gene's germline CDR1 is DFQATT and CDR2 SNEGSKA (reference sequence). This CDR3 is 15 amino acids long. CDR3 region: CSARDRWSGHYGYTF. In nucleotides, the CDR3 is TGCAGTGCTAGAGATAGGTGGAGCGGCCACTATGGCTACACCTTC.

In this sample, this clonotype turned up a few times. The genes are TRBV30 and TRBJ2-2; D gene ambiguous. The V gene's germline CDR1 is GTSNPN and CDR2 SVGIG (reference sequence). V shed 0 bases and J shed 3 bases, with 8 bases lying between them. The CDR3 is made up of 14 amino acids. CDR3 residues: CAWSVDSHTGELFF. As DNA, the CDR3 is TGTGCCTGGAGTGTCGACTCCCACACCGGGGAGCTGTTTTTT. The whole variable domain, filled in from reference TRBV30 and TRBJ2-2, reads SQTIHQWPATLVQPVGSPLSLECTVEGTSNPNLYWYRQAAGRGLQLLFYSVGIGQISSEVPQNLSASRPQDRQFILSSKKLLLSDSGFYLCAWSVDSHTGELFFGEGSRLTVL.

This clonotype was counted at least ten times. The chain employs TRBV3-1 and TRBJ2-1; TRBD2 agrees at 13 bases. With 3 bases clipped from V and 8 bases from J, the junction kept 4 bases outside the gene matches. The CDR3 contains 15 residues. The germline gives CDR1 LGHDT, CDR2 YNNKEL (reference sequence). CDR3 sequence: CASSQGLAGRYEQFF. The DNA of the CDR3 is TGTGCCAGCAGCCAGGGACTAGCGGGACGTTATGAGCAGTTCTTC.

The table lists this clonotype with many counts. The CDR3 spells CATSRSGTGRSGANVLTF. CDR3 in DNA: TGTGCCACCAGCAGATCCGGGACAGGCCGCTCTGGGGCCAACGTCCTGACTTTC. This chain connects TRBV15 to TRBJ2-6; 8 nucleotides align to TRBD1. CDR3 length: 18 amino acids. Looked up from germline, CDR1 is LNHNV and CDR2 is YYDKDF (reference sequence). Germline trimming cut 2 bases from V and 0 bases from J; bases unmatched to any gene: 6.